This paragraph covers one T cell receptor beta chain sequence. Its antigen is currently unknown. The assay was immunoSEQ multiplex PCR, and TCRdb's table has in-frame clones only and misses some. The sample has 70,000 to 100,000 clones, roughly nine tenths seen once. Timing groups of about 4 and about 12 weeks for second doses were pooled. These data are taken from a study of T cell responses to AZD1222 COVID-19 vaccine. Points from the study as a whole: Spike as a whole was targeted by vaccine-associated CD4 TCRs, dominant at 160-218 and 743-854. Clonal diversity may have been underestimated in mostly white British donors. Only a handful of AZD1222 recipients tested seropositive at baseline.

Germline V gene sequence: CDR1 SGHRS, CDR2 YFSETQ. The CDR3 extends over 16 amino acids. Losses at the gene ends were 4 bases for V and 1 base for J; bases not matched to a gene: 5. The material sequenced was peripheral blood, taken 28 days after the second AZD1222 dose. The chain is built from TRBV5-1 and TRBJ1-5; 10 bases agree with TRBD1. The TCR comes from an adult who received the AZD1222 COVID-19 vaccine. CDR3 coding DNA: TGCGCCAGCAGCACTGGGACAGGGGAGAGCAATCAGCCCCAGCATTTT. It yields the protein CASSTGTGESNQPQHF.